The rows below give T cell receptor beta chains drawn from one sample of a study of beta chain features in type 1 diabetes. Assay: immunoSEQ multiplex PCR; the TCRdb copy retains only in-frame clones and omits some. This table has about 140,000 clones, roughly 9.3% appearing once. The specimen sequenced was central memory CD4+ T cells from blood. These receptors were collected from a woman aged 40-49 years in good health. The CDR3 runs from the conserved cysteine through the conserved F or W. A D gene is named only where the DNA matches it firmly. Where a row states a size, it is once, few, many or the class of an expanded clone; other rows omit it.

cdr3_aa cdr3_nt v_call clone_size d_call j_call
CASSVSGTGEGEQYF TGCGCCAGCAGCGTGTCCGGGACAGGGGAGGGCGAGCAGTACTTC TRBV5-1 - TRBD1 TRBJ2-7
CASSPRQDGYTF TGTGCCAGTAGTCCCCGACAGGATGGCTACACCTTC TRBV19 - - TRBJ1-2
CSARGGREQFF TGCAGTGCTAGAGGGGGGCGTGAGCAGTTCTTC TRBV20-1 - - TRBJ2-1
CASSPGGSGRVGSYEQYF TGTGCCAGCAGCCCGGGGGGATCAGGGAGGGTCGGATCCTACGAGCAGTACTTC TRBV7-2 - TRBD2 TRBJ2-7
CSVRTGGLSGNTIYF TGCAGCGTCAGGACAGGGGGCTTGTCTGGAAACACCATATATTTT TRBV29-1 - TRBD1 TRBJ1-3
CASSQGPRGPGELFF TGTGCCAGCAGCCAAGGCCCGAGGGGGCCCGGGGAGCTGTTTTTT TRBV14 - TRBD1 TRBJ2-2
CASSFHSSSYEQYF TGTGCCAGCAGCTTCCACAGTAGCTCCTACGAGCAGTACTTC TRBV11-2 - - TRBJ2-7
CASSLATVNTGELFF TGCGCCAGCAGCTTGGCCACAGTGAACACCGGGGAGCTGTTTTTT TRBV5-1 - - TRBJ2-2
CASSPMAAQGGADTQYF TGTGCCAGCAGCCCTATGGCGGCCCAGGGAGGGGCAGATACGCAGTATTTT TRBV4-2 few TRBD2 TRBJ2-3
CASSLGGRDEQYF TGTGCCAGCAGCTTAGGTGGGCGTGACGAGCAGTACTTC TRBV7-9 - - TRBJ2-7
CASVGGYNSPLHF TGTGCCAGTGTCGGGGGGTATAATTCACCCCTCCACTTT TRBV19 few - TRBJ1-6
CASSYASGGGTEAFF TGTGCCAGCAGTTACGCCTCCGGGGGGGGCACTGAAGCTTTCTTT TRBV2 few - TRBJ1-1
CASSPSGEWSGNTIYF TGTGCCAGCAGCCCCTCGGGGGAATGGTCTGGAAACACCATATATTTT TRBV13 few - TRBJ1-3
CASRSPGANYGYTF TGTGCCAGCCGTAGTCCCGGTGCTAACTATGGCTACACCTTC TRBV27 - - TRBJ1-2
CATSGDSTDTQYF TGTGCCACCAGCGGGGACTCCACAGATACGCAGTATTTT TRBV15 - - TRBJ2-3
CASSLGGSSRELFF TGTGCCAGCAGCTTAGGCGGATCCTCCAGGGAGCTGTTTTTT TRBV7-2 - - TRBJ2-2
CASSLEAGDYGYTF TGTGCCAGCAGCTTGGAGGCAGGGGACTATGGCTACACCTTC TRBV5-4 - - TRBJ1-2
CASGLVPNGLSSEQYF TGTGCTAGTGGTTTGGTACCGAACGGTTTGAGCTCAGAGCAGTACTTC TRBV12-5 - - TRBJ2-7
CASSLNDGANYGYTF TGCGCCAGCAGCTTGAATGACGGAGCTAACTATGGCTACACCTTC TRBV5-1 few - TRBJ1-2
CASSERATEAFF TGTGCCAGCTCCGAGAGGGCCACTGAAGCTTTCTTT TRBV18 few - TRBJ1-1
CSVDGQGVYGYTF TGCAGCGTCGACGGACAGGGGGTCTATGGCTACACCTTC TRBV29-1 few TRBD1 TRBJ1-2
CASSQRSRGALSGEKLFF TGCGCCAGCAGTCAGCGTTCCCGGGGGGCCCTCTCCGGTGAAAAACTGTTTTTT TRBV23-1 few - TRBJ1-4
CASSETSFDHEQYF TGTGCCAGCAGTGAGACTAGCTTCGACCACGAGCAGTACTTC TRBV2 few TRBD2 TRBJ2-7
CASSQDHRAGGGYGYTF TGCGCCAGCAGCCAAGATCACCGCGCGGGAGGGGGCTATGGCTACACCTTC TRBV4-1 once - TRBJ1-2
CATSRERQGIQPQHF TGTGCCACCAGCAGAGAGCGACAGGGGATTCAGCCCCAGCATTTT TRBV15 few TRBD1 TRBJ1-5
CSVSTTGASSPYGYTF TGCAGCGTTTCAACGACAGGGGCCTCATCCCCTTATGGCTACACCTTC TRBV29-1 few TRBD1 TRBJ1-2
CASSLHRGREQYF TGCGCCAGCAGCTTACACAGGGGGCGCGAGCAGTACTTC TRBV5-1 - TRBD1 TRBJ2-7
CASSGISLRGYEQFF TGTGCCAGTAGTGGGATTTCTCTCAGGGGTTATGAGCAGTTCTTC TRBV19 few - TRBJ2-1
CASSPRPSGNYNEQFF TGTGCCAGCAGCCCTAGACCCAGCGGCAACTACAATGAGCAGTTCTTC TRBV7-6 - - TRBJ2-1
CASSREITNTEAFF TGTGCCAGCAGTCGGGAGATCACGAACACTGAAGCTTTCTTT TRBV5-4 - - TRBJ1-1
CASSIVTGGINEQFF TGTGCCAGTAGTATTGTAACGGGGGGAATCAATGAGCAGTTCTTC TRBV19 many TRBD2 TRBJ2-1
CASSQLGADYEQYF TGTGCCAGCAGCCAACTGGGGGCGGACTACGAGCAGTACTTC TRBV14 - - TRBJ2-7
CASSVRAGGREKLFF TGTGCCAGCAGCGTCCGGGCAGGGGGCAGGGAAAAACTGTTTTTT TRBV9 few TRBD1 TRBJ1-4
CASSYRMRGRTYEQYF TGTGCCAGCAGTTACAGGATGAGGGGGCGCACCTACGAGCAGTACTTC TRBV6-5 - TRBD1 TRBJ2-7
CASSAGGTLYGYTF TGTGCCAGCAGTGCGGGTGGGACACTTTATGGCTACACCTTC TRBV6-1 few - TRBJ1-2
CASSLWTGVAYEQYF TGTGCCAGCAGCCTTTGGACAGGGGTGGCCTACGAGCAGTACTTC TRBV7-2 few TRBD1 TRBJ2-7
CASRDRRKNIQYF TGTGCCAGCAGAGACAGGCGCAAAAACATTCAGTACTTC TRBV6-5 - - TRBJ2-4
CASSLTFTSGGVGTDTQYF TGCGCCAGCAGCTTGACCTTTACTAGCGGGGGTGTCGGCACAGATACGCAGTATTTT TRBV5-1 - TRBD2 TRBJ2-3
CASSPVSGGSYEQFF TGTGCCAGCTCACCAGTAAGCGGGGGGAGTTATGAGCAGTTCTTC TRBV18 - TRBD2 TRBJ2-1
CASSEVYTDTQYF TGTGCCAGCAGTGAAGTATACACAGATACGCAGTATTTT TRBV6-1 - - TRBJ2-3
CASSGGNVNTEAFF TGTGCTAGCTCTGGGGGCAATGTGAACACTGAAGCTTTCTTT TRBV12-5 - - TRBJ1-1
CASSTNGGDGNIQYF TGTGCCAGCAGCACAAACGGGGGGGATGGGAACATTCAGTACTTC TRBV5-4 - TRBD2 TRBJ2-4
CASSVDTCGGLNEQYF TGTGCCAGCAGCGTAGATACGTGCGGGGGCCTGAACGAGCAGTACTTC TRBV9 - - TRBJ2-7
CASSPWTGGGLGELFF TGTGCCAGCAGTCCATGGACAGGGGGCGGGTTAGGGGAGCTGTTTTTT TRBV27 few TRBD1 TRBJ2-2
CASSESPRNGETQYF TGTGCCAGCAGTGAATCCCCCCGAAACGGAGAGACCCAGTACTTC TRBV25-1 few - TRBJ2-5
CASQTGGEDTQYF TGTGCCAGCCAGACAGGAGGTGAGGATACGCAGTATTTT TRBV18 - - TRBJ2-3
CASSGTGSFAGANVLTF TGCGCCAGCAGCGGGACAGGGAGTTTTGCTGGGGCCAACGTCCTGACTTTC TRBV10-1 few TRBD1 TRBJ2-6
CASSPLGGQGAHGNEQFF TGTGCCAGCAGCCCACTCGGTGGGCAGGGGGCTCATGGGAATGAGCAGTTCTTC TRBV14 - TRBD1 TRBJ2-1
CASSLVGGYEQYF TGCGCCAGCAGCTTGGTGGGGGGCTACGAGCAGTACTTC TRBV4-3 few - TRBJ2-7
CAISEGWDRNTGELFF TGTGCCATCAGTGAGGGCTGGGACAGGAACACCGGGGAGCTGTTTTTT TRBV10-3 many TRBD1 TRBJ2-2
CASTRTGSGTEAFF TGTGCCAGCACGAGGACAGGGTCTGGCACTGAAGCTTTCTTT TRBV6-4 - TRBD1 TRBJ1-1
CASSQDRGVNEQYF TGTGCCAGCTCTCAAGACAGGGGTGTGAACGAGCAGTACTTC TRBV18 - TRBD1 TRBJ2-7
CASSVRTSSQETQYF TGTGCCAGCAGCGTCAGGACTAGCTCACAAGAGACCCAGTACTTC TRBV5-4 - TRBD2 TRBJ2-5
CASSLDRGDGEKLFF TGCGCCAGCAGCTTAGACAGAGGCGACGGGGAAAAACTGTTTTTT TRBV5-1 few - TRBJ1-4
CASTRLAGGGPYNEQFF TGTGCCAGCACAAGACTAGCGGGGGGGGGACCCTACAATGAGCAGTTCTTC TRBV27 - TRBD2 TRBJ2-1
CASSLGPGLAGDGYTF TGTGCCAGCAGCTTAGGTCCGGGTCTCGCAGGGGATGGCTACACCTTC TRBV7-9 - - TRBJ1-2
CASSLGHDQPQHF TGTGCCAGCAGCCTTGGGCACGATCAGCCCCAGCATTTT TRBV7-2 few - TRBJ1-5